The T cell receptor beta chain described here comes from a study of control samples from healthy donors and cancer patients. CDR1 and CDR2 (germline): SEHNR, FQNEAQ (reference sequence). This CDR3 is built from 17 residues. V was clipped by 2 bases and J by 5 bases, with 18 bases between them. Sequenced by immunoSEQ multiplex PCR; TCRdb stores in-frame clones only, minus some. This sample has 150,000 or so clones; about 94% occur once, and the top ten carry under 8.5%. The TCR sequence derives from a woman aged 40 to 50 in good health. The rearrangement joins TRBV7-9 to TRBJ1-4, with D hard to call. Sequences were obtained from blood. The DNA for the CDR3 is TGTGCCAGCAGCTTAAAGTCCATCCCTTTTGCCAATGAAAAACTGTTTTTT. Protein product: CASSLKSIPFANEKLFF.